These T cell receptor beta chains were read from a single sample in a study of PD-1 blockade in classical Hodgkin lymphoma. Assay: immunoSEQ multiplex PCR; the TCRdb copy retains only in-frame clones and omits some. The data show approximately 17,000 clones, more than 55% seen once. Here the sequenced sample was peripheral blood mononuclear cells (PBMCs), taken before the second cycle of nivolumab. These receptors all come from a human donor with classical Hodgkin lymphoma. CDR3s include the opening cysteine and the closing phenylalanine or tryptophan. A D gene is named only where the DNA matches it firmly. Size is stated for part of the rows, as once, few or many counts, or as a class when the clone is expanded.

>TRBJ2-2|few|NA|TRBV27
CASSFASFGGELFF
TGTGCCAGCAGTTTTGCTAGTTTTGGCGGGGAGCTGTTTTTT
>TRBJ2-1|NA|TRBD2|TRBV11-2
CASSHRGEAGDEQFF
TGTGCCAGCAGCCACCGGGGGGAAGCGGGCGATGAGCAGTTCTTC
>TRBJ2-5|few|NA|TRBV2
CASSGLVQETQYF
TGTGCCAGCAGTGGACTGGTACAAGAGACCCAGTACTTC
>TRBJ2-7|once|TRBD1|TRBV11-2
CASSQPGQPYEQYF
TGTGCCAGCAGCCAACCGGGACAGCCCTACGAGCAGTACTTC
>TRBJ2-7|NA|NA|TRBV28
CASRGGGRGSYEQYF
TGTGCCTCCAGGGGGGGCGGGAGAGGGTCCTACGAGCAGTACTTC
>TRBJ2-3|NA|TRBD1|TRBV7-3
CASSLRRGQADTQYF
TGTGCCAGCAGCTTACGTAGGGGGCAGGCAGATACGCAGTATTTT
>TRBJ1-1|NA|NA|TRBV7-8
CASSLGRYDRNTEAFF
TGTGCCAGCAGCCTCGGCCGTTATGACAGAAACACTGAAGCTTTCTTT
>TRBJ2-1|NA|TRBD2|TRBV5-4
CASTRTTSGVPYNEQFF
TGTGCCAGCACCAGAACTACTAGCGGGGTTCCCTACAATGAGCAGTTCTTC
>TRBJ2-1|medium-sized|NA|TRBV4-1
CASSQDQTWDEQFF
TGCGCCAGCAGCCAAGATCAAACATGGGATGAGCAGTTCTTC
>TRBJ2-1|NA|TRBD2|TRBV5-4
CASSLGTSSYNEQFF
TGTGCCAGCAGCTTGGGGACTAGCAGTTACAATGAGCAGTTCTTC
>TRBJ2-7|few|TRBD1|TRBV4-2
CASSQAQSGGAYEQYF
TGTGCCAGCAGCCAAGCTCAGTCAGGGGGCGCGTACGAGCAGTACTTC
>TRBJ2-3|NA|TRBD2|TRBV27
CASSLSRRTRGSTDTQYF
TGTGCCAGCAGTTTATCACGCCGGACTAGGGGAAGCACAGATACGCAGTATTTT
>TRBJ1-1|NA|NA|TRBV19
CASTGHSEAFF
TGTGCCAGTACCGGACACTCTGAAGCTTTCTTT
>TRBJ1-2|once|TRBD1|TRBV10-3
CAISTGAWGYTF
TGTGCCATCAGTACAGGGGCCTGGGGCTACACCTTC
>TRBJ2-7|few|TRBD2|TRBV6-5
CASSVSGRTYF
TGTGCCAGCAGTGTTAGCGGGAGGACGTACTTC
>TRBJ2-1|NA|NA|TRBV25-1
CASSGGARVVEQFF
TGTGCCAGCAGTGGGGGGGCGCGGGTGGTAGAGCAGTTCTTC
>TRBJ1-1|NA|NA|TRBV5-1
CASSPDFLNTEAFF
TGCGCCAGCAGCCCGGACTTTTTAAACACTGAAGCTTTCTTT
>TRBJ2-1|few|TRBD2|TRBV6-5
CASSQLAGGLDEQFF
TGTGCCAGCAGTCAGCTAGCGGGAGGTCTGGATGAGCAGTTCTTC
>TRBJ2-3|few|NA|TRBV5-8
CASSLAQVFSDTQYF
TGTGCCAGCAGCTTGGCGCAGGTTTTCTCAGATACGCAGTATTTT
>TRBJ2-5|NA|NA|TRBV6-5
CASSYSNAAETQYF
TGTGCCAGCAGTTACTCGAACGCAGCTGAGACCCAGTACTTC
>TRBJ2-5|NA|NA|TRBV10-3
CAISESVGKEQYF
TGTGCCATCAGTGAGTCGGTGGGCAAGGAGCAGTACTTC
>TRBJ2-7|NA|TRBD2|TRBV6-6
CASSYGLAEYEQYF
TGTGCCAGCAGTTATGGACTAGCGGAATACGAGCAGTACTTC
>TRBJ2-6|few|NA|TRBV27
CASSPQNSGANVLTF
TGTGCCAGCAGCCCCCAAAACTCTGGGGCCAACGTCCTGACTTTC
>TRBJ2-2|NA|TRBD2|TRBV5-6
CASSLETSGTTGELFF
TGTGCCAGCAGCTTGGAGACTAGCGGGACTACCGGGGAGCTGTTTTTT
>TRBJ2-3|NA|TRBD1|TRBV2
CASSRTGITDTQYF
TGTGCCAGCAGCAGGACAGGGATCACAGATACGCAGTATTTT
>TRBJ2-7|NA|TRBD2|TRBV19
CASGRGSGSSYEQYF
TGTGCCAGTGGGAGGGGTAGCGGTAGCTCCTACGAGCAGTACTTC
>TRBJ1-5|few|NA|TRBV6-5
CASSYSHRNNQPQHF
TGTGCCAGCAGTTACTCCCACAGAAACAATCAGCCCCAGCATTTT
>TRBJ1-2|NA|NA|TRBV7-8
CASSLGVADLRGYTF
TGTGCCAGCAGCTTAGGGGTGGCAGACCTTCGTGGCTACACCTTC
>TRBJ1-5|NA|TRBD1|TRBV6-1
CASSALTGAGNQPQHF
TGTGCCAGCAGTGCCCTTACAGGGGCGGGCAATCAGCCCCAGCATTTT
>TRBJ2-7|NA|NA|TRBV25-1
CASSESGGTYEQYF
TGTGCCAGCAGTGAATCAGGAGGGACCTACGAGCAGTACTTC
>TRBJ2-7|NA|NA|TRBV29-1
CSGRDSAYEQYF
TGCAGCGGGAGGGACAGCGCCTACGAGCAGTACTTC
>TRBJ1-6|NA|NA|TRBV7-6
CASSLAYSYNSPLHF
TGTGCCAGCAGCTTAGCGTACTCCTATAATTCACCCCTCCACTTT
>TRBJ2-1|NA|TRBD2|TRBV18
CASSPPLAGNNEQFF
TGTGCCAGCTCACCACCGCTAGCGGGAAACAATGAGCAGTTCTTC
>TRBJ2-1|NA|NA|TRBV6-1
CASSEAGIVNEQFF
TGTGCCAGCAGTGAAGCGGGAATCGTCAATGAGCAGTTCTTC
>TRBJ2-2|NA|NA|TRBV4-2
CASSQGASGLFDTGELFF
TGTGCCAGCAGCCAAGGGGCGAGCGGCCTCTTTGACACCGGGGAGCTGTTTTTT
>TRBJ1-2|NA|NA|TRBV7-8
CASSSYRDNYTF
TGTGCCAGCAGCTCATACAGGGACAACTACACCTTC
>TRBJ2-2|once|TRBD1|TRBV5-1
CASSLRQGAPAGELFF
TGCGCCAGCAGCTTGCGGCAGGGGGCGCCAGCCGGGGAGCTGTTTTTT
>TRBJ1-4|NA|TRBD1|TRBV6-5
CASRQGSTNEKLFF
TGTGCCAGTCGACAGGGATCAACTAATGAAAAACTGTTTTTT
>TRBJ2-7|NA|NA|TRBV5-1
CASSLVAGGNYEQYF
TGCGCCAGCAGCTTGGTAGCAGGGGGGAACTACGAGCAGTACTTC
>TRBJ2-7|NA|NA|TRBV29-1
CSVVSSTYEQYF
TGCAGCGTTGTAAGCTCGACCTACGAGCAGTACTTC
>TRBJ1-6|few|NA|TRBV6-1
CASSEAHQGIYNSPLHF
TGTGCCAGCAGTGAAGCCCATCAGGGGATCTATAATTCACCCCTCCACTTT
>TRBJ2-2|NA|NA|TRBV5-4
CASSSGGPGELFF
TGTGCCAGCAGCTCCGGGGGGCCCGGGGAGCTGTTTTTT
>TRBJ1-2|few|NA|TRBV9
CASSVGYGYTF
TGTGCCAGCAGCGTAGGCTATGGCTACACCTTC
>TRBJ1-1|NA|NA|TRBV5-6
CASSHGNTEAFF
TGTGCCAGCAGCCACGGGAACACTGAAGCTTTCTTT
>TRBJ2-1|NA|TRBD1|TRBV18
CASSRIRGRDEQFF
TGTGCCAGCTCAAGGATCAGGGGGCGGGATGAGCAGTTCTTC
>TRBJ2-7|NA|NA|TRBV6-5
CASSYSGGPYEQYF
TGTGCCAGCAGTTACTCTGGAGGGCCCTACGAGCAGTACTTC